The 11 T cell receptor beta chains below were found in one sample sequenced in a study of shared clonotypes between healthy human individuals. TCRdb keeps only in-frame clones here, not all; method: immunoSEQ multiplex PCR. The repertoire holds 2 million to 2.5 million clones, with 90% to 97% as singletons. The sample consisted of naive CD4+ T cells sorted from blood. Subset: CD45RA+ positively selected. These TCRs come from a young man in good health.

The chain combines TRBV7-2 with TRBJ2-1; 14 nucleotides line up with TRBD2. From germline, CDR1 is SGHTA and CDR2 FQGNSA. The CDR3 is 18 amino acids. Trimming at V came to 5 bases and at J to 0 bases, leaving 6 bases not matched to a gene. CDR3 residues: CASSRGLAGGTSYNEQFF. CDR3 in DNA: TGTGCCAGCAGCCGAGGACTAGCGGGAGGTACCTCCTACAATGAGCAGTTCTTC.

V usage is TRBV5-6 and J usage is TRBJ2-7; the match to TRBD2 covers 11 bases. The CDR3 spans 17 residues. The germline V gene encodes CDR1 SGHDT and CDR2 YYEEEE. J gave up 0 bases and V 4 bases, and 9 bases lay outside the gene matches. The CDR3, as DNA: TGTGCCAGCAGCCGAGGACCGGGACTAGCGGCCTCCTACGAGCAGTACTTC. It translates to CASSRGPGLAASYEQYF. The whole variable domain, remainder taken from reference TRBV5-6 and TRBJ2-7, is DAGVTQSPTHLIKTRGQQVTLRCSPKSGHDTVSWYQQALGQGPQFIFQYYEEEERQRGNFPDRFSGHQFPNYSSELNVNALLLGDSALYLCASSRGPGLAASYEQYFGPGTRLTVT.

J is TRBJ1-5 and V is TRBV11-3, with 7 bases that match TRBD1. The junction had 6 bases not matched to a gene; V was cut back by 5 bases and J by 5 bases. Germline V lookup: CDR1 SGHNT, CDR2 YENEEA. The CDR3 covers 14 residues. The CDR3 loop reads CASSEGGWHQPQHF. CDR3 in DNA: TGTGCCAGCAGCGAAGGGGGCTGGCATCAGCCCCAGCATTTT.

The J gene is TRBJ2-7, the V gene TRBV6-1; weak D call: TRBD2 (6 bases). Germline assignment: CDR1 MNHNS and CDR2 SASEGT. CDR3 length: 13 amino acids. Trimming pared 7 bases from V and 0 bases from J, leaving 10 bases between. This CDR3 reads CASNRGSSYEQYF. CDR3 nucleotide sequence: TGTGCCAGCAATCGGGGGTCCTCCTACGAGCAGTACTTC.

The J gene is TRBJ1-2, the V gene TRBV7-9; D remains ambiguous. Trimming shortened V by 1 base and J by 8 bases, and 11 bases separated the two germline ends. There are 13 residues in the CDR3. Germline lookup yields CDR1 SEHNR and CDR2 FQNEAQ (reference sequence). The CDR3, as DNA: TGTGCCAGCAGCTTAGAGGCCGAGATCGGCTACACCTTC. Amino acids: CASSLEAEIGYTF.

The chain joins TRBV5-1 to TRBJ1-1; the D gene is possibly TRBD1 (5 bases). The CDR3 consists of 16 residues. Germline lookup yields CDR1 SGHRS and CDR2 YFSETQ. V lost 0 bases, J lost 1 base, and 13 bases lay in between. CDR3 bases: TGCGCCAGCAGCTTGGGGCCTGCTGGGGGGAACACTGAAGCTTTCTTT. This sequence encodes CASSLGPAGGNTEAFF.

The chain couples TRBV6-5 to TRBJ2-1; D unresolved. V lost 5 bases, J lost 10 bases, and 9 bases lay in between. The CDR3 runs 11 residues. The V gene's germline CDR1 is MNHEY and CDR2 SVGAGI. The CDR3 DNA reads TGTGCCAGCAGTAATCTTAGAGAGCAGTTCTTC. Translation gives CASSNLREQFF.

This chain connects TRBV13 to TRBJ1-6, with D hard to call. The CDR3 is made up of 15 amino acids. V lost 0 bases to trimming and J lost 7 bases, with 10 bases between them. The germline CDR1 and CDR2 sequences are PRHDT and FYEKMQ (reference sequence). Here the CDR3 reads CASSLGLGENSPLHF. The CDR3 DNA sequence: TGTGCCAGCAGCTTAGGCCTTGGGGAAAATTCACCCCTCCACTTT. Full variable domain (missing parts from reference TRBV13 and TRBJ1-6): AAGVIQSPRHLIKEKRETATLKCYPIPRHDTVYWYQQGPGQDPQFLISFYEKMQSDKGSIPDRFSAQQFSDYHSELNMSSLELGDSALYFCASSLGLGENSPLHFGNGTRLTVT.

This sequence joins TRBV2 and TRBJ1-1; D not certain. The V gene lost 7 bases and the J gene lost 0 bases, with 6 bases spanning the gap. The CDR3 is made up of 12 amino acids. The germline gives CDR1 SNHLY, CDR2 FYNNEI. The CDR3 DNA reads as TGTGCCAGCAAACGATTGAACACTGAAGCTTTCTTT. Translated, it gives CASKRLNTEAFF. Full variable domain (missing parts from reference TRBV2 and TRBJ1-1): EPEVTQTPSHQVTQMGQEVILRCVPISNHLYFYWYRQILGQKVEFLVSFYNNEISEKSEIFDDQFSVERPDGSNFTLKIRSTKLEDSAMYFCASKRLNTEAFFGQGTRLTVV.

CDR3 bases: TGTGCCAGCAGTTACACTACGCGCAGGGGACGGGGCTACACCTTC. It yields the protein CASSYTTRRGRGYTF. This chain joins TRBV6-5 and TRBJ1-2; D is perhaps TRBD1 (6 bases). The germline CDR1 and CDR2 sequences are MNHEY and SVGAGI. The CDR3 covers 15 residues. The V and J ends lost 2 bases and 8 bases respectively, with 18 bases between them.

The rearrangement links TRBV7-2 to TRBJ1-2, with D possibly being TRBD1 (5 bases). CDR3 length equals 13 residues. Germline CDR1 reads SGHTA; CDR2 reads FQGNSA. V lost 5 bases to trimming and J lost 5 bases, with 12 bases between them. CDR3: CASSPREGYGYTF. The CDR3 coding sequence is TGTGCCAGCAGCCCTCGGGAGGGGTATGGCTACACCTTC.